Listed below are T cell receptor beta chains from one sample, sequenced in a study of Ad26.COV2.S vaccination and SARS-CoV-2 variants. TCRdb keeps only in-frame clones here, not all; method: immunoSEQ multiplex PCR. The profile shows around 380,000 clones, approximately 91% of them singletons. The specimen was peripheral blood, collected in a trial of Ad26.COV2.S vaccine versus placebo. The origin of the receptors is a person between 18 and 65 years old who received the Ad26.COV2.S COVID-19 vaccine or a placebo. The CDR3 runs from the conserved cysteine through the conserved F or W. The D gene is left open where the match is weak. Rows give clone size only sometimes, using once, few, many, or a class for an expanded clone.

v_call: TRBV5-4; j_call: TRBJ2-7; d_call: TRBD1; clone_size: NA; cdr3_aa: CASRLDREPSEQYF; cdr3_nt: TGTGCCAGTAGACTCGACAGGGAACCCTCCGAGCAGTACTTC
v_call: TRBV19; j_call: TRBJ1-2; d_call: NA; clone_size: NA; cdr3_aa: CASNSPGANYGYTF; cdr3_nt: TGTGCCAGTAACTCCCCAGGAGCAAACTATGGCTACACCTTC
v_call: TRBV18; j_call: TRBJ1-2; d_call: TRBD1; clone_size: NA; cdr3_aa: CASSPGQAIDYGYTF; cdr3_nt: TGTGCCAGCTCACCAGGACAGGCGATTGACTATGGCTACACCTTC
v_call: TRBV6-1; j_call: TRBJ2-7; d_call: NA; clone_size: once; cdr3_aa: CASRVTGTGEQYF; cdr3_nt: TGTGCCAGCAGAGTTACAGGGACCGGCGAGCAGTACTTC
v_call: TRBV19; j_call: TRBJ2-5; d_call: TRBD2; clone_size: NA; cdr3_aa: CASSLRFGGEGETQYF; cdr3_nt: TGTGCCAGTAGTCTAAGGTTCGGTGGGGAGGGAGAGACCCAGTACTTC
v_call: TRBV2; j_call: TRBJ1-1; d_call: NA; clone_size: NA; cdr3_aa: CASAFWKNTEAFF; cdr3_nt: TGTGCCAGCGCGTTTTGGAAGAACACTGAAGCTTTCTTT
v_call: TRBV10-1; j_call: TRBJ2-5; d_call: NA; clone_size: NA; cdr3_aa: CASSGSGYQETQYF; cdr3_nt: TGCGCCAGCAGTGGCTCTGGGTACCAAGAGACCCAGTACTTC
v_call: TRBV10-3; j_call: TRBJ1-6; d_call: NA; clone_size: NA; cdr3_aa: CAISPESSYNSPLHF; cdr3_nt: TGTGCCATCAGTCCCGAGAGCTCCTATAATTCACCCCTCCACTTT
v_call: TRBV6-6; j_call: TRBJ2-7; d_call: TRBD1; clone_size: NA; cdr3_aa: CASSFLGTGIYEQYF; cdr3_nt: TGTGCCAGCAGCTTCCTCGGGACAGGCATCTACGAGCAGTACTTC
v_call: TRBV19; j_call: TRBJ2-1; d_call: NA; clone_size: NA; cdr3_aa: CASSNLGRYNEQFF; cdr3_nt: TGTGCCAGTAGTAACCTGGGGCGGTACAATGAGCAGTTCTTC
v_call: TRBV5-6; j_call: TRBJ2-7; d_call: TRBD2; clone_size: NA; cdr3_aa: CASTLAGASYEQYF; cdr3_nt: TGTGCCAGCACTTTGGCGGGAGCGTCCTACGAGCAGTACTTC
v_call: TRBV19; j_call: TRBJ1-2; d_call: NA; clone_size: NA; cdr3_aa: CASSDGGGGYTF; cdr3_nt: TGTGCCAGTAGCGACGGAGGGGGTGGCTACACCTTC
v_call: TRBV24-1; j_call: TRBJ2-2; d_call: TRBD1; clone_size: NA; cdr3_aa: CATSDPGGRGTGELFF; cdr3_nt: TGTGCCACCAGTGATCCAGGGGGCAGGGGCACCGGGGAGCTGTTTTTT
v_call: TRBV19; j_call: TRBJ2-5; d_call: NA; clone_size: NA; cdr3_aa: CASDRGQGGETQYF; cdr3_nt: TGTGCCAGTGATAGAGGACAGGGAGGGGAGACCCAGTACTTC
v_call: TRBV4-3; j_call: TRBJ1-3; d_call: TRBD1; clone_size: NA; cdr3_aa: CASSPYRQGMAGNTIYF; cdr3_nt: TGCGCCAGCAGCCCCTACCGACAGGGAATGGCTGGAAACACCATATATTTT
v_call: TRBV4-1; j_call: TRBJ2-7; d_call: TRBD1; clone_size: NA; cdr3_aa: CASSRLGQSKSYEQYF; cdr3_nt: TGCGCCAGCAGCCGGCTGGGACAGTCGAAATCCTACGAGCAGTACTTC
v_call: TRBV6-5; j_call: TRBJ2-7; d_call: TRBD2; clone_size: few; cdr3_aa: CASISGDPSYEQYF; cdr3_nt: TGTGCCAGCATTAGCGGGGACCCCTCCTACGAGCAGTACTTC
v_call: TRBV24-1; j_call: TRBJ2-2; d_call: NA; clone_size: few; cdr3_aa: CATSDPRRPDTGELFF; cdr3_nt: TGTGCCACCAGTGATCCTCGACGTCCCGACACCGGGGAGCTGTTTTTT
v_call: TRBV5-1; j_call: TRBJ2-5; d_call: NA; clone_size: NA; cdr3_aa: CASSLAAAEQETQYF; cdr3_nt: TGCGCCAGCAGCTTGGCCGCGGCAGAACAAGAGACCCAGTACTTC
v_call: TRBV7-2; j_call: TRBJ2-7; d_call: NA; clone_size: NA; cdr3_aa: CASSRTGGLVYNEQYF; cdr3_nt: TGTGCCAGCAGCAGAACCGGGGGGCTAGTCTACAACGAGCAGTACTTC
v_call: TRBV5-6; j_call: TRBJ2-4; d_call: NA; clone_size: few; cdr3_aa: CASSLYRAQAIQYF; cdr3_nt: TGTGCCAGCAGCTTGTATAGGGCCCAAGCCATTCAGTACTTC
v_call: TRBV11-2; j_call: TRBJ2-7; d_call: TRBD1; clone_size: NA; cdr3_aa: CASSLSRDRAYEQYF; cdr3_nt: TGTGCCAGCAGCTTAAGCCGGGACAGGGCCTACGAGCAGTACTTC
v_call: TRBV4-1; j_call: TRBJ2-3; d_call: NA; clone_size: NA; cdr3_aa: CASSQERWGAGDTQYF; cdr3_nt: TGCGCCAGCAGCCAAGAAAGGTGGGGGGCTGGGGATACGCAGTATTTT
v_call: TRBV7-8; j_call: TRBJ2-7; d_call: NA; clone_size: NA; cdr3_aa: CASSFESRQGGEQYF; cdr3_nt: TGTGCCAGCAGCTTTGAGTCCCGGCAGGGGGGCGAGCAGTACTTC
v_call: TRBV18; j_call: TRBJ2-3; d_call: NA; clone_size: NA; cdr3_aa: CASSPRRSTDTQYF; cdr3_nt: TGTGCCAGCTCACCACGAAGAAGCACAGATACGCAGTATTTT
v_call: TRBV23-1; j_call: TRBJ1-4; d_call: NA; clone_size: NA; cdr3_aa: CASSHRSPGEKLFF; cdr3_nt: TGCGCCAGCAGTCATCGTTCCCCGGGGGAAAAACTGTTTTTT
v_call: TRBV3-1/TRBV3-2; j_call: TRBJ2-1; d_call: TRBD2; clone_size: NA; cdr3_aa: CASSRLLAGATYNEQFF; cdr3_nt: TGTGCCAGCAGCCGACTTCTAGCGGGGGCCACCTACAATGAGCAGTTCTTC
v_call: TRBV4-1; j_call: TRBJ1-3; d_call: NA; clone_size: NA; cdr3_aa: CASSQGGIGLGNTIYF; cdr3_nt: TGCGCCAGCAGCCAAGGTGGTATCGGTTTGGGAAACACCATATATTTT
v_call: TRBV7-9; j_call: TRBJ2-7; d_call: NA; clone_size: NA; cdr3_aa: CASSSRGGDYEQYF; cdr3_nt: TGTGCCAGCAGTTCGCGAGGAGGGGACTACGAGCAGTACTTC
v_call: TRBV11-3; j_call: TRBJ2-1; d_call: NA; clone_size: NA; cdr3_aa: CASSLDGGYSYNEQFF; cdr3_nt: TGTGCCAGCAGCTTAGACGGGGGATACTCCTACAATGAGCAGTTCTTC
v_call: TRBV5-1; j_call: TRBJ1-6; d_call: NA; clone_size: NA; cdr3_aa: CASSLNLGRNSPLHF; cdr3_nt: TGCGCCAGCAGCTTGAATCTCGGGAGAAATTCACCCCTCCACTTT
v_call: TRBV3-1/TRBV3-2; j_call: TRBJ2-2; d_call: NA; clone_size: NA; cdr3_aa: CASSQRTGESGELFF; cdr3_nt: TGTGCCAGCAGTCAACGGACCGGGGAGAGCGGGGAGCTGTTTTTT
v_call: TRBV3-1/TRBV3-2; j_call: TRBJ2-7; d_call: NA; clone_size: once; cdr3_aa: CASSQEVWGNEQYF; cdr3_nt: TGTGCCAGCAGCCAAGAAGTTTGGGGGAACGAGCAGTACTTC
v_call: TRBV3-1/TRBV3-2; j_call: TRBJ2-7; d_call: NA; clone_size: NA; cdr3_aa: CASSPTEEVSYEQYF; cdr3_nt: TGTGCCAGCAGCCCAACCGAGGAGGTCTCCTACGAGCAGTACTTC
v_call: TRBV9; j_call: TRBJ2-3; d_call: NA; clone_size: NA; cdr3_aa: CASSVGDTQYF; cdr3_nt: TGTGCCAGCAGCGTAGGGGATACGCAGTATTTT
v_call: TRBV9; j_call: TRBJ2-1; d_call: NA; clone_size: once; cdr3_aa: CASSVSYNEQFF; cdr3_nt: TGTGCCAGCAGCGTAAGCTACAATGAGCAGTTCTTC
v_call: TRBV6-5; j_call: TRBJ1-2; d_call: TRBD1; clone_size: NA; cdr3_aa: CASKQGRGNYGYTF; cdr3_nt: TGTGCCAGCAAACAAGGCAGGGGGAACTATGGCTACACCTTC
v_call: TRBV3-1/TRBV3-2; j_call: TRBJ2-5; d_call: NA; clone_size: NA; cdr3_aa: CASSPTRRETQYF; cdr3_nt: TGTGCCAGCAGCCCGACTAGGCGGGAGACCCAGTACTTC
v_call: TRBV20-1; j_call: TRBJ1-5; d_call: NA; clone_size: NA; cdr3_aa: CSASPGVVNQPQHF; cdr3_nt: TGCAGTGCTAGTCCCGGGGTCGTCAATCAGCCCCAGCATTTT
v_call: TRBV18; j_call: TRBJ1-2; d_call: NA; clone_size: NA; cdr3_aa: CASSPRDIYGYTF; cdr3_nt: TGTGCCAGCTCACCAAGGGACATTTATGGCTACACCTTC
v_call: TRBV4-1; j_call: TRBJ1-2; d_call: NA; clone_size: NA; cdr3_aa: CASSQLPTGKYGYTF; cdr3_nt: TGCGCCAGCAGCCAGCTCCCCACAGGGAAGTATGGCTACACCTTC
v_call: TRBV5-1; j_call: TRBJ2-3; d_call: NA; clone_size: NA; cdr3_aa: CASSLGRTDTQYF; cdr3_nt: TGCGCCAGCAGCTTGGGCAGGACAGATACGCAGTATTTT
v_call: TRBV9; j_call: TRBJ2-3; d_call: TRBD2; clone_size: NA; cdr3_aa: CASSLRSGGPDTQYF; cdr3_nt: TGTGCCAGCAGCTTAAGAAGCGGGGGCCCAGATACGCAGTATTTT